The 25 T cell receptor beta chains below were found in one sample sequenced in a study of cytomegalovirus exposure and HLA in healthy donors. Primers for the PCR totalled 60 Vbeta and 13 Jbeta. The repertoire was sequenced with immunoSEQ multiplex PCR; TCRdb's copy has only in-frame clones and lacks some. The sample consists of some 150,000 clones, about four fifths of them appearing once. What was sequenced was PBMCs. The receptors originated from a male donor in good health and CMV-seronegative.

The rearrangement uses TRBV27 and TRBJ2-3; 9 nucleotides match TRBD1. Unmatched junction bases numbered 11, after V lost 7 bases and J lost 3 bases. This CDR3 contains 16 residues. In germline, CDR1 is MNHEY, CDR2 SMNVEV (reference sequence). In nucleotides, the CDR3 is TGTGCCAGCACTTTTACAGGGGGCGTTCCGACAGATACGCAGTATTTT. It is translated as CASTFTGGVPTDTQYF.

This clone was seen just once. The gene calls are TRBV6-6 and TRBJ2-5; tentative D call: TRBD2 (5 bases). V was cut by 5 bases and J by 5 bases, with 9 bases left in between. The CDR3 is 12 residues long. Germline V gene data show CDR1 as MNHNY and CDR2 as SVGAGI (reference sequence). The CDR3 loop reads CASSPTGETQYF. In DNA, the CDR3 is TGTGCCAGCAGTCCAACGGGGGAGACCCAGTACTTC.

This clone was picked up one time. The V call is TRBV27, the J call TRBJ2-5; maybe TRBD1 (6 bases). CDR1 is MNHEY, CDR2 SMNVEV, per germline (reference sequence). The length of the CDR3 is 15 residues. Trimming removed 3 bases from V and 5 bases from J, with 16 bases in between. CDR3: CASSFGQYGLETQYF. CDR3 bases: TGTGCCAGCAGTTTCGGACAGTATGGTTTGGAGACCCAGTACTTC.

V and J are TRBV5-1 and TRBJ2-2; 11 nucleotides agree with TRBD1. CDR3 length: 17 residues. Germline loops: CDR1 SGHRS, CDR2 YFSETQ. The V gene end was trimmed by 4 bases and the J gene end by 0 bases; junction bases not matched to a gene: 5. DNA for the CDR3: TGCGCCAGCAGCACCGGGACAGGGGGAGCGAACACCGGGGAGCTGTTTTTT. It yields the protein CASSTGTGGANTGELFF.

V is TRBV19 and J is TRBJ1-2; TRBD1 might be the D (5 bases). Germline values: CDR1 LNHDA, CDR2 SQIVND (reference sequence). The CDR3 length is 11 residues. Trimming took off 3 bases at V and 13 bases at J, with 12 bases between the two ends. The chain's CDR3 is CASSMKGRGTF. Here the CDR3 DNA reads TGTGCCAGTAGTATGAAGGGGAGGGGCACCTTC.

This clone showed up just a few times. V usage is TRBV25-1 and J usage is TRBJ1-1; 8 nucleotides align to TRBD1. Germline V lookup: CDR1 MGHDK, CDR2 SYGVNS. The CDR3 consists of 13 residues. After removal of 2 bases from V and 10 bases from J, the junction contained 6 bases not matched to a gene. The CDR3 bases are TGTGCCAGCAGTGAACCCCGGACAGGGAGAGCTTTCTTT. Amino acids: CASSEPRTGRAFF.

The chain has TRBV5-1 and TRBJ1-3; the match to TRBD1 covers 7 bases. CDR1 and CDR2 from the germline V gene are SGHRS and YFSETQ. The CDR3 totals 17 residues. V was pared by 0 bases and J by 0 bases, with 6 bases of the junction left unmatched. The CDR3 sequence is CASSLVGGPSSGNTIYF. Here the CDR3 DNA reads TGCGCCAGCAGCTTGGTAGGGGGCCCCAGCTCTGGAAACACCATATATTTT.

V usage is TRBV30 and J usage is TRBJ1-4; a possible D gene is TRBD1 (6 bases). With 0 bases removed from V and 6 bases from J, the gap between germline ends came to 11 bases. CDR3 size: 14 residues. The germline CDR1 and CDR2 sequences are GTSNPN and SVGIG (reference sequence). CDR3 protein: CAWSVGGAYEKLFF. The CDR3 nucleotides are TGTGCCTGGAGTGTAGGGGGGGCTTATGAAAAACTGTTTTTT. The variable domain in full, with the rest retrieved from reference TRBV30 and TRBJ1-4, is SQTIHQWPATLVQPVGSPLSLECTVEGTSNPNLYWYRQAAGRGLQLLFYSVGIGQISSEVPQNLSASRPQDRQFILSSKKLLLSDSGFYLCAWSVGGAYEKLFFGSGTQLSVL.

V gene TRBV9 combines with J gene TRBJ1-1; TRBD1 agrees at 7 bases. V lost 3 bases to trimming and J lost 0 bases; unmatched junction nucleotides: 11. Germline CDR1 SGDLS, CDR2 YYNGEE. This CDR3 comprises 17 residues. The CDR3 reads CASSAQDRPYMNTEAFF. The CDR3 region has the DNA TGTGCCAGCAGCGCGCAGGACAGGCCCTACATGAACACTGAAGCTTTCTTT.

The chain employs TRBV7-8 and TRBJ2-5, with 8 bases aligning to TRBD1. V was pared by 7 bases and J by 4 bases, with 8 bases of the junction left unmatched. CDR3 length: 14 residues. In germline, CDR1 is SGHVS, CDR2 FQNEAQ. The CDR3 coding sequence is TGTGCCAGCATCGGACAGGGTTTTATAGAGACCCAGTACTTC. It yields the protein CASIGQGFIETQYF. The whole variable domain, remainder taken from reference TRBV7-8 and TRBJ2-5, is GAGVSQSPRYKVAKRGQDVALRCDPISGHVSLFWYQQALGQGPEFLTYFQNEAQLDKSGLPSDRFFAERPEGSVSTLKIQRTQQEDSAVYLCASIGQGFIETQYFGPGTRLLVL.

This clone was counted once. J is TRBJ2-5 and V is TRBV6-5, with D possibly matching TRBD2 (6 bases). Per the germline V gene, CDR1 is MNHEY and CDR2 is SVGAGI. CDR3 length: 15 residues. Trimming left V 11 bases short and J 3 bases short, with 22 bases between. The CDR3 protein is CASALYLEREETQYF. CDR3 coding DNA: TGTGCCTCTGCATTGTACTTAGAGCGGGAAGAGACCCAGTACTTC.

Here the CDR3 reads CASSLGSRTGAEAFF. CDR3 nucleotide sequence: TGTGCCAGCAGCTTGGGCTCTAGGACAGGGGCTGAAGCTTTCTTT. V and J are TRBV5-4 and TRBJ1-1, with TRBD1 matching 9 bases. Germline V gene lookup returns CDR1 SGHNT and CDR2 YYREEE (reference sequence). With V trimmed by 0 bases and J by 6 bases, 6 bases remained unmatched. The CDR3 has 15 amino acids.

The chain uses TRBV7-3 and TRBJ1-4; D remains unclear. Trimming removed 1 base at V and 5 bases at J, with 11 bases between. Germline lookup yields CDR1 SGHTA and CDR2 FQGTGA. The CDR3 consists of 15 residues. Here the CDR3 DNA reads TGTGCCAGCAGCTTAAAGATGGCGGAAAATGAAAAACTGTTTTTT. It encodes CASSLKMAENEKLFF.

The genes are TRBV6-6 and TRBJ1-2; D gene uncertain. The V end was cut by 2 bases, the J end by 8 bases, with 12 bases between. Germline V lookup: CDR1 MNHNY, CDR2 SVGAGI (reference sequence). The CDR3 is 13 amino acids. CDR3 DNA sequence: TGTGCCAGCAGTTACCAGAAACCTAGGGGCTACACCTTC. This sequence encodes CASSYQKPRGYTF.

V is TRBV5-4 and J is TRBJ1-4, with 8 positions matching TRBD1. The ends lost 4 bases at V and 6 bases at J; junction bases unmatched: 8. The CDR3 extends over 15 amino acids. Germline CDR1 reads SGHNT; CDR2 reads YYREEE (reference sequence). The CDR3 spells CASSPPGQGDEKLFF. CDR3 sequence (DNA): TGTGCCAGCAGCCCCCCCGGACAGGGTGATGAAAAACTGTTTTTT.

J is TRBJ2-7 and V is TRBV5-1, with 7 bases aligning to TRBD2. The germline V gene has CDR1 SGHRS and CDR2 YFSETQ. V dropped 2 bases and J dropped 7; count of bases not matched to a gene: 15. The CDR3 extends over 16 amino acids. The CDR3 spells CASSFVSGAGEEEQYF. The CDR3 coding sequence is TGCGCCAGCAGCTTCGTCAGCGGTGCGGGAGAAGAAGAGCAGTACTTC.

The V and J genes are TRBV30 and TRBJ2-7; possibly TRBD1 for D (5 bases). Between the trimmed V and J ends, which lost 2 bases and 2 bases, there was a span of 13 bases. The CDR3 length is 14 residues. From germline, CDR1 is GTSNPN and CDR2 SVGIG (reference sequence). The CDR3 protein is CAWSYRTRTYEQYF. DNA for the CDR3: TGTGCCTGGAGTTACAGGACCCGGACCTACGAGCAGTACTTC.

The V gene is TRBV10-1, the J gene TRBJ2-2; D remains unclear. The CDR3 consists of 13 residues. The germline V gene has CDR1 WNHNN and CDR2 SYGVQD (reference sequence). V was trimmed by 4 bases and J by 1 base, leaving 4 bases between them. The CDR3 protein is CASSGENTGELFF. The CDR3, as DNA: TGCGCCAGCAGTGGAGAGAACACCGGGGAGCTGTTTTTT.

The rearrangement links TRBV7-2 to TRBJ1-6; D remains ambiguous. Germline V gene sequence: CDR1 SGHTA, CDR2 FQGNSA. Deletions cut 5 bases from V and 6 bases from J, with 17 bases between. The CDR3 has 16 amino acids. The CDR3 sequence: CASSTRTEALNSPLHF. Here the CDR3 DNA reads TGTGCCAGCAGCACGAGGACGGAGGCTCTTAATTCACCCCTCCACTTT. Supplemented by reference TRBV7-2 and TRBJ1-6, the full variable domain reads GAGVSQSPSNKVTEKGKDVELRCDPISGHTALYWYRQSLGQGLEFLIYFQGNSAPDKSGLPSDRFSAERTGGSVSTLTIQRTQQEDSAVYLCASSTRTEALNSPLHFGNGTRLTVT.

This sequence joins TRBV7-8 and TRBJ2-2, with 7 bases lining up with TRBD2. The ends lost 1 base at V and 5 bases at J; junction bases unmatched: 4. The germline V gene encodes CDR1 SGHVS and CDR2 FQNEAQ. This CDR3 is 15 amino acids long. The CDR3 DNA sequence: TGTGCCAGCAGCTTAGGACTAGCTGTGACCGGGGAGCTGTTTTTT. Residues: CASSLGLAVTGELFF.

This sequence joins TRBV11-1 and TRBJ1-2; possibly TRBD1 for D (6 bases). The CDR3 covers 14 residues. The germline V and J ends were trimmed by 0 bases and 4 bases, with 9 bases remaining between them. Germline CDR1 reads SGHAT; CDR2 reads FQDESV (reference sequence). As DNA, the CDR3 is TGTGCCAGCAGCTTAGCGGGGGCCCCCTATGGCTACACCTTC. Translation gives CASSLAGAPYGYTF.

This clone was counted a few times. The J gene is TRBJ2-2, the V gene TRBV30; the D is unclear. Trimming cost V 2 bases and J 4 bases, with 8 bases left between them. CDR1 GTSNPN and CDR2 SVGIG come from the germline V gene (reference sequence). The CDR3 runs 13 residues. Here the CDR3 DNA reads TGTGCCTGGAGTCCGGCTAGCACCGGGGAGCTGTTTTTT. Translated, it gives CAWSPASTGELFF. Combining the CDR3 with reference TRBV30 and TRBJ2-2 gives the whole variable domain SQTIHQWPATLVQPVGSPLSLECTVEGTSNPNLYWYRQAAGRGLQLLFYSVGIGQISSEVPQNLSASRPQDRQFILSSKKLLLSDSGFYLCAWSPASTGELFFGEGSRLTVL.

This clone was observed a few times. DNA of the CDR3: TGTGCCATCAGTGAGTGGAGAGGCACAGATACGCAGTATTTT. Translated, it gives CAISEWRGTDTQYF. The chain links TRBV10-3 to TRBJ2-3; D unresolved. The germline V gene has CDR1 ENHRY and CDR2 SYGVKD. Trimming left V 1 base short and J 1 base short, with 6 bases between. The CDR3 covers 14 residues.

CDR3 nucleotide sequence: TGTGCCAGCAGCTTAGACAGGATGAGGACTGAAGCTTTCTTT. It translates to CASSLDRMRTEAFF. The V call is TRBV7-2, the J call TRBJ1-1; maybe TRBD1 (5 bases). The V end was cut by 1 base, the J end by 5 bases, with 11 bases between. This CDR3 contains 14 residues. The germline CDR1 and CDR2 sequences are SGHTA and FQGNSA.

The chain links TRBV7-6 to TRBJ1-3; D might be TRBD1 (6 bases). Germline V gene data show CDR1 as SGHVS and CDR2 as FNYEAQ. The CDR3 is 15 amino acids. Trimming took 7 bases from V and 3 from J, leaving 16 bases between them. CDR3 sequence (DNA): TGTGCCAGCATCGAAGGGGGACTAGGTGGAAACACCATATATTTT. Translating it yields CASIEGGLGGNTIYF.